Presented here are 27 T cell receptor beta chains from one specimen sequenced in a study of low-dose radiotherapy and immunotherapy resistance in tumors (dated by TCRdb to between 2021 and 2024). Sequencing instrument: Illumina HiSeq 2500. First-strand cDNA was synthesized with Superscript III and a set of TRAV- and TRBV-specific primers, covering both TCRalpha and TCRbeta chains. TCRs were amplified with Phusion for 15 to 25 PCR cycles using a constant-region primer together with the adapter attached to the V primers. TCRdb reran the public reads through fastp at Q25 and MiXCR, keeping productive beta chains. Rows are combined by CDR3 protein, so each entry shows the most common genes and DNA. The table for this sample lists around 80,000 distinct CDR3 sequences; about a sixth of them were counted only once. Of the sample, approximately 1.5% is held by the ten largest clones. Sample time point, as interpreted from the label and publication: after trial treatment. What this sample's treatment or condition label stands for: LDRT plus nivolumab, ipilimumab, low-dose cyclophosphamide and aspirin (RACIN trial).

The specimen comprised PBMCs, sampled after low-dose radiotherapy plus immunotherapy. The origin of the receptors is a male donor with prostate cancer.

The gene calls are TRBV11-2 and TRBJ2-2; 9 bases align to TRBD1. This CDR3 is built from 15 residues. Germline CDR1 is SGHAT and CDR2 is FQNNGV. Trimming removed 6 bases from V and 6 bases from J; junction bases left unmatched: 8. CDR3 DNA: TGTGCCAGCAGTTTTACCGGGACAGGGCCCGGGGAGCTGTTTTTT. Translation: CASSFTGTGPGELFF. Variable domain in full (rest from reference TRBV11-2 and TRBJ2-2): EAGVAQSPRYKIIEKRQSVAFWCNPISGHATLYWYQQILGQGPKLLIQFQNNGVVDDSQLPKDRFSAERLKGVDSTLKIQPAKLEDSAVYLCASSFTGTGPGELFFGEGSRLTVL.

The chain is built from TRBV18 and TRBJ2-1, with D unresolved. Germline lookup yields CDR1 KGHSH and CDR2 LQKENI. Trimming shortened V by 1 base and J by 1 base, and 8 bases separated the two germline ends. The CDR3 has 15 amino acids. CDR3 sequence (DNA): TGTGCCAGCTCACCACTGGCGTTGTCCTACAATGAGCAGTTCTTC. It codes for CASSPLALSYNEQFF.

This clonotype was counted at least ten times. The genes are TRBV4-3 and TRBJ2-7, with D possibly matching TRBD2 (7 bases). The CDR3 extends over 15 amino acids. Trimming pared 1 base from V and 2 bases from J, leaving 12 bases between. The germline gives CDR1 LGHNA, CDR2 YSLEER. CDR3 DNA: TGCGCCAGCAGCCAAGGTTCGGGGGGCGCCTACGAGCAGTACTTC. The encoded protein is CASSQGSGGAYEQYF.

The CDR3 DNA follows: TGCGCCAGCAGCAATAGACAGGGGGTCGGTGGCTACACCTTC. Its protein is CASSNRQGVGGYTF. The chain has TRBV5-1 and TRBJ1-2; 9 nucleotides align to TRBD1. J was trimmed by 7 bases and V by 4 bases; bases with no gene match: 8. The germline V gene has CDR1 SGHRS and CDR2 YFSETQ. CDR3 length: 14 amino acids.

This clonotype was observed at least ten times. The chain links TRBV15 to TRBJ2-3, with 10 bases aligning to TRBD2. The V gene's germline CDR1 is LNHNV and CDR2 YYDKDF (reference sequence). The CDR3 runs 17 residues. V dropped 0 bases and J dropped 1; count of bases not matched to a gene: 4. The CDR3 DNA sequence: TGTGCCACCAGCAGAGATCCTAGCGGGAGTGGCACAGATACGCAGTATTTT. Encoded protein: CATSRDPSGSGTDTQYF.

This clonotype was counted ten times or more. The V call is TRBV20-1, the J call TRBJ2-3, with unresolved D. Trimming pared 5 bases from V and 0 bases from J, leaving 18 bases between. The CDR3 consists of 16 residues. Germline V CDR1 and CDR2: DFQATT, SNEGSKA (reference sequence). CDR3 amino acids: CSARRLDHPSTDTQYF. The CDR3 DNA is TGCAGTGCTCGCCGCCTCGACCATCCTAGCACAGATACGCAGTATTTT.

This clonotype was picked up a small number of times. This chain links TRBV20-1 with TRBJ2-1; 10 nucleotides match TRBD2. CDR1 is DFQATT and CDR2 is SNEGSKA in the germline V gene (reference sequence). Unmatched junction bases numbered 13, after V lost 5 bases and J lost 6 bases. The CDR3 is made up of 16 amino acids. DNA for the CDR3: TGCAGTGCTCCCCCGCTAGCGGGAGTATTATTCAATGAGCAGTTCTTC. Translated: CSAPPLAGVLFNEQFF.

This clonotype was seen at least ten times. J is TRBJ1-5 and V is TRBV6-5; TRBD1 matches at 11 bases. The CDR3 totals 16 residues. Germline values: CDR1 MNHEY, CDR2 SVGAGI. V dropped 0 bases and J dropped 5; count of bases not matched to a gene: 3. The CDR3 DNA reads as TGTGCCAGCAGTTACTCAAGGACAGGGGGCGATCAGCCCCAGCATTTT. It codes for CASSYSRTGGDQPQHF.

This clonotype was seen repeatedly, ten times or more. V is TRBV25-1 and J is TRBJ1-2; the match to TRBD1 covers 10 bases. This CDR3 is built from 15 residues. From germline, CDR1 is MGHDK and CDR2 SYGVNS. Unmatched junction bases numbered 6, after V lost 4 bases and J lost 4 bases. CDR3 in DNA: TGTGCCAGCAGTGGGGGACAGGGGACTTTCTATGGCTACACCTTC. Translated, it gives CASSGGQGTFYGYTF.

This clonotype appeared many times. Here the CDR3 DNA reads TGTGCCAGCAGTCAGACTGTGAACACCGGGGAGCTGTTTTTT. Amino acids: CASSQTVNTGELFF. The chain is built from TRBV28 and TRBJ2-2, with no clear D. Deletions cut 5 bases from V and 1 base from J, with 8 bases between. This CDR3 region has 14 residues. The V gene's germline CDR1 is MDHEN and CDR2 SYDVKM.

This clonotype was seen at least ten times. The chain employs TRBV9 and TRBJ1-1; D is undetermined. Deletions cut 1 base from V and 6 bases from J, with 10 bases between. The CDR3 is 13 amino acids. The germline V gene has CDR1 SGDLS and CDR2 YYNGEE. The CDR3 sequence is CASSVLPVAEAFF. Written as DNA, the CDR3 is TGTGCCAGCAGCGTATTACCCGTCGCTGAAGCTTTCTTT.

This clonotype was seen ten or more times. The chain carries TRBV6-6 and TRBJ1-2, with unresolved D. In germline, CDR1 is MNHNY, CDR2 SVGAGI (reference sequence). With 2 bases removed from V and 7 bases from J, the gap between germline ends came to 11 bases. The CDR3 is made up of 13 amino acids. CDR3 in DNA: TGTGCCAGCAGTTACGGAGATAGGGCTGGCTACACCTTC. Amino acids: CASSYGDRAGYTF.

The rearrangement links TRBV19 to TRBJ1-5; tentative D call: TRBD1 (5 bases). The CDR3 is 15 residues long. V lost 7 bases and J lost 0, with 13 bases in between. Germline V gene lookup returns CDR1 LNHDA and CDR2 SQIVND (reference sequence). For the CDR3, the DNA is TGTGCCAGTAACACGGACACTTCTAGCAATCAGCCCCAGCATTTT. As protein: CASNTDTSSNQPQHF.

As DNA, the CDR3 is TGTGCCAGCTCACCGAGGGTAGCGGTCCTCTCCTACAATGAGCAGTTCTTC. Translating gives CASSPRVAVLSYNEQFF. The chain is built from TRBV18 and TRBJ2-1; D is possibly TRBD2 (6 bases). Germline V gene sequence: CDR1 KGHSH, CDR2 LQKENI. This CDR3 is built from 17 residues. Trimming shortened V by 3 bases and J by 0 bases, and 15 bases separated the two germline ends.

This clonotype was counted at least ten times. CDR3 coding DNA: TGCGCCAGCAGCCCAGGGGAATCCTACGAGCAGTACTTC. Translating it yields CASSPGESYEQYF. The chain has TRBV4-1 and TRBJ2-7; weak D call: TRBD1 (6 bases). CDR1 and CDR2 from the germline V gene are MGHRA and YSYEKL. The ends were cut back, 4 bases at V and 1 base at J, with 8 bases in the middle. The CDR3 sequence is 13 residues long.

This clonotype was seen repeatedly, ten times or more. The rearrangement links TRBV5-8 to TRBJ2-1; D gene unclear. The CDR3 is 15 amino acids. CDR1 and CDR2 from the germline V gene are SGHTS and YDEGEE. The ends were cut back, 6 bases at V and 2 bases at J, with 15 bases in the middle. The CDR3 nucleotides read TGTGCCAGCACCCAGATTCCTGGACCCTACAATGAGCAGTTCTTC. This gives the protein CASTQIPGPYNEQFF.

The chain has TRBV20-1 and TRBJ2-2, with a weak D call TRBD1 (5 bases). The CDR3 runs to 15 residues. Germline assignment: CDR1 DFQATT and CDR2 SNEGSKA (reference sequence). The V end was cut by 1 base, the J end by 7 bases, with 16 bases between. The CDR3 protein is CSARGTTDGFGELFF. The CDR3 DNA reads TGCAGTGCTAGAGGGACAACCGACGGATTCGGGGAGCTGTTTTTT.

Note on this clonotype: Being one base from a much bigger clone, this may be a read error. The gene calls are TRBV7-9 and TRBJ2-3, with D maybe TRBD2 (5 bases). Germline loops: CDR1 SEHNR, CDR2 FQNEAQ (reference sequence). CDR3 length: 15 amino acids. V dropped 2 bases and J dropped 5 bases, with 14 bases sitting between them. The DNA of the CDR3 is TGTGCCAGCAGCTTATTAGTGAATGAGGGAGATACGCAGTATTTT. Translating gives CASSLLVNEGDTQYF.

V usage is TRBV7-8 and J usage is TRBJ2-7, with D maybe TRBD2 (6 bases). Germline V gives CDR1 SGHVS, CDR2 FQNEAQ. The CDR3 totals 15 residues. V lost 2 bases and J lost 7, with 18 bases in between. CDR3 nucleotide sequence: TGTGCCAGCAGCTTAAGAGGAGGGTTTCTGGTAGAGCAGTACTTC. Its protein is CASSLRGGFLVEQYF.

This clonotype was observed at least ten times. The V gene is TRBV6-1, the J gene TRBJ2-2; D is ambiguous. This CDR3 is 14 amino acids long. Germline loops: CDR1 MNHNS, CDR2 SASEGT. V dropped 10 bases and J dropped 7 bases, with 19 bases sitting between them. The CDR3 protein is CATRAHPGVGELFF. In nucleotides, the CDR3 is TGTGCCACCCGGGCCCACCCCGGAGTCGGGGAGCTGTTTTTT.

This clonotype has at least ten counts. The chain employs TRBV11-2 and TRBJ2-7; D is undetermined. The CDR3 consists of 14 residues. Looked up from germline, CDR1 is SGHAT and CDR2 is FQNNGV. The V and J ends lost 5 bases and 3 bases respectively, with 14 bases between them. The chain's CDR3 is CASSPRRQDYEQYF. The CDR3 DNA follows: TGTGCCAGCAGCCCGCGTCGGCAAGACTACGAGCAGTACTTC.

On this clonotype: A read error is the likely source, as a far larger clone sits one nucleotide away. This sequence joins TRBV6-1 and TRBJ2-5; D is tentatively TRBD1 or TRBD2 (5 bases each). Germline V gene sequence: CDR1 MNHNS, CDR2 SASEGT. V was cut by 3 bases and J by 1 base, with 9 bases left in between. CDR3 size: 14 residues. This CDR3 is CASSDGASQETQYF. CDR3 DNA sequence: TGTGCCAGCAGTGACGGGGCTTCCCAAGAGACCCAGTACTTC.

This clonotype was observed at least ten times. V and J are TRBV5-4 and TRBJ2-4; 9 positions match TRBD1. CDR1 is SGHNT and CDR2 is YYREEE in the germline V gene (reference sequence). V dropped 3 bases and J dropped 8; count of bases not matched to a gene: 9. The CDR3 spans 15 residues. The CDR3 here is CASSSRDRDRDIQYF. Here the CDR3 DNA reads TGTGCCAGCAGCTCCCGGGACAGGGATCGAGACATTCAGTACTTC.

This clonotype was observed at least ten times. This rearrangement joins TRBV29-1 to TRBJ2-3, with 7 bases matching TRBD1. V lost 2 bases, J lost 2 bases, and 4 bases stayed unmatched. The CDR3 is 14 residues long. Germline-derived CDR1 and CDR2 are SQVTM and ANQGSEA. The CDR3 DNA is TGCAGCGTTGAACAGGGGGTTCCCACAGATACGCAGTATTTT. This translates into CSVEQGVPTDTQYF.

The chain has TRBV6-1 and TRBJ2-7; TRBD1 matches 11 bases. V lost 4 bases and J lost 3; bases outside the gene matches: 5. Germline V gene sequence: CDR1 MNHNS, CDR2 SASEGT. The CDR3 runs to 15 residues. In DNA form, the CDR3 reads TGTGCCAGCAGTGTTCCCGGGACAGGGGGCTACGAGCAGTACTTC. Protein product: CASSVPGTGGYEQYF.

The genes are TRBV6-8 and TRBJ2-5; 8 bases agree with TRBD2. Germline lookup yields CDR1 MNHGY and CDR2 SAAAGT. V dropped 6 bases and J dropped 5; count of bases not matched to a gene: 8. The CDR3 has 14 amino acids. The CDR3 sequence: CASRQTSGGETQYF. CDR3 coding DNA: TGTGCCAGCAGGCAAACTAGCGGAGGGGAGACCCAGTACTTC.

This clonotype was counted at least ten times. V usage is TRBV7-9 and J usage is TRBJ2-2; weak D call: TRBD2 (6 bases). Germline V gives CDR1 SEHNR, CDR2 FQNEAQ (reference sequence). The V end was cut by 2 bases, the J end by 4 bases, with 8 bases between. This CDR3 contains 14 residues. CDR3 in DNA: TGTGCCAGCAGCTTACGGGGGATCACCGGGGAGCTGTTTTTT. Its translation is CASSLRGITGELFF.